Below, 10 T cell receptor beta chains from the same sample are listed, as sequenced in a study of shared clonotypes between healthy human individuals. The method was immunoSEQ multiplex PCR; TCRdb's version includes in-frame clones alone and lacks a portion of them. Among about 1 million clones listed, approximately 70% were seen once. Sequenced: memory CD4+ T cells sorted from blood. Described subset: CD45RA-negative fraction. These receptors came from a man aged 18 to 30 in good health.

The V and J genes are TRBV7-2 and TRBJ2-3; no clear D gene. The V gene lost 1 base and the J gene lost 4 bases, with 6 bases spanning the gap. CDR1 is SGHTA, CDR2 FQGNSA, per germline. The CDR3 sequence is 13 residues long. This CDR3 reads CASSLGLPDTQYF. The CDR3 DNA sequence: TGTGCCAGCAGCTTAGGCTTACCAGATACGCAGTATTTT.

The rearrangement joins TRBV5-4 to TRBJ1-1; the D gene is possibly TRBD1 (6 bases). This CDR3 is 12 amino acids long. Between the trimmed V and J ends, which lost 7 bases and 7 bases, there was a span of 14 bases. CDR1 is SGHNT and CDR2 is YYREEE in the germline V gene (reference sequence). The chain's CDR3 is CASGGGVGEAFF. As DNA, the CDR3 is TGTGCCAGCGGGGGGGGCGTTGGTGAAGCTTTCTTT.

The chain combines TRBV16 with TRBJ2-5; no firm D call. V gave up 8 bases and J gave up 4 bases, with 11 bases separating them. The germline CDR1 and CDR2 sequences are KGHSY and FQNENV. CDR3 length: 12 amino acids. CDR3 DNA: TGTGCCAGCGGGCCACATGGAGAGACCCAGTACTTC. This encodes CASGPHGETQYF.

V is TRBV5-1 and J is TRBJ2-5; 7 bases line up with TRBD1. The length of the CDR3 is 14 residues. CDR1 is SGHRS and CDR2 is YFSETQ in the germline V gene. Trimming at V came to 5 bases and at J to 5 bases, leaving 9 bases not matched to a gene. In DNA form, the CDR3 reads TGCGCCAGCAGGCGACAGGGAATGCTGGAGACCCAGTACTTC. It is translated as CASRRQGMLETQYF.

This clone was counted a single time. This specimen includes other DNA sequences encoding the same CDR3. The chain combines TRBV7-2 with TRBJ1-2, with TRBD1 as a possible D gene (6 bases). The CDR3 spans 14 residues. Trimming left V 1 base short and J 2 bases short, with 8 bases between. CDR1 and CDR2 (germline): SGHTA, FQGNSA. The CDR3 here is CASSLDQGNYGYTF. The DNA of the CDR3 is TGTGCCAGCAGCTTAGACCAGGGGAACTATGGCTACACCTTC.

The rearrangement joins TRBV11-1 to TRBJ1-4; 7 positions agree with TRBD1. This CDR3 has 14 residues. V trimming: 5 bases; J trimming: 7 bases; junction bases outside the gene matches: 7. Germline V gives CDR1 SGHAT, CDR2 FQDESV (reference sequence). The CDR3: CASSPGTAGEKLFF. The CDR3 coding sequence is TGTGCCAGCAGCCCCGGGACAGCTGGTGAAAAACTGTTTTTT.

The V and J genes are TRBV5-8 and TRBJ2-1, with TRBD2 matching 14 bases. Germline assignment: CDR1 SGHTS and CDR2 YDEGEE. The CDR3 length is 18 residues. The ends lost 0 bases at V and 6 bases at J; junction bases unmatched: 8. The CDR3 sequence is CASSLEPGLAGVFNEQFF. The CDR3 bases are TGTGCCAGCAGCTTGGAACCGGGACTAGCGGGAGTTTTCAATGAGCAGTTCTTC. Supplemented by reference TRBV5-8 and TRBJ2-1, the full variable domain reads EAGVTQSPTHLIKTRGQQATLRCSPISGHTSVYWYQQALGLGLQFLLWYDEGEERNRGNFPPRFSGRQFPNYSSELNVNALELEDSALYLCASSLEPGLAGVFNEQFFGPGTRLTVL.

This chain links TRBV10-1 with TRBJ2-1, with TRBD1 as a possible D gene (5 bases). CDR3 length equals 14 residues. Trimming cost V 5 bases and J 2 bases, with 10 bases left between them. Germline V CDR1 and CDR2: WNHNN, SYGVQD (reference sequence). CDR3 loop: CASSLGATYNEQFF. Here the CDR3 DNA reads TGCGCCAGCAGTCTAGGGGCCACCTACAATGAGCAGTTCTTC.

This clone was seen once. The chain joins TRBV4-1 to TRBJ1-1; 9 nucleotides align to TRBD1. The germline gives CDR1 MGHRA, CDR2 YSYEKL. The CDR3 loop spans 15 amino acids. The trim removed 3 bases at V and 4 bases at J, leaving 6 bases unmatched. Written as DNA, the CDR3 is TGCGCCAGCAGCCAGCCGGGACAGGGAGGCACTGAAGCTTTCTTT. As protein: CASSQPGQGGTEAFF.

This clone has only a few counts. The chain couples TRBV5-6 to TRBJ2-7; 8 nucleotides align to TRBD2. V lost 1 base, J lost 6 bases, and 6 bases stayed unmatched. The CDR3 totals 14 residues. Germline CDR1 reads SGHDT; CDR2 reads YYEEEE. The CDR3 spells CASSLLVAGGEQYF. As DNA, the CDR3 is TGTGCCAGCAGCTTGTTGGTGGCGGGAGGCGAGCAGTACTTC.